The 28 T cell receptor beta chains below all came from one sample that was sequenced in a study of cytomegalovirus exposure and HLA in healthy donors. The PCR contained 60 Vbeta and 13 Jbeta primers. Only in-frame clones appear in the TCRdb table, and some are missing; sequencing was by immunoSEQ multiplex PCR. The sample gives 110,000 or so clones, 65% to 75% of which show up once; roughly 10% is in the top ten. The sequencing sample was made of PBMCs. All receptors derive from a woman aged 50 to 60 in good health and CMV-seropositive.

This clone was found a few times. The chain employs TRBV4-1 and TRBJ1-4, with D possibly being TRBD1 (5 bases). There are 15 residues in the CDR3. V lost 0 bases to trimming and J lost 12 bases, with 17 bases between them. Germline V CDR1 and CDR2: MGHRA, YSYEKL. For the CDR3, the DNA is TGCGCCAGCAGCCAAGAAATCGGGCAGGCCAGGGAACTGTTTTTT. This gives the protein CASSQEIGQARELFF.

The rearrangement joins TRBV1 to TRBJ2-2; TRBD2 is the table's D call, not checked against the DNA. TRBV1 corresponds to a pseudogene. This CDR3 contains 17 residues. CDR3 amino acids: CTSSHPGRTTNTGELFF. The CDR3 nucleotides read TGCACCAGCAGCCACCCCGGCAGGACTACGAACACCGGGGAGCTGTTTTTT.

The V and J genes are TRBV9 and TRBJ2-5; 13 nucleotides match TRBD2. Germline V CDR1 and CDR2: SGDLS, YYNGEE. The V gene end was trimmed by 3 bases and the J gene end by 5 bases; junction bases not matched to a gene: 4. This CDR3 comprises 15 residues. The CDR3 region has the DNA TGTGCCAGCAGCGCGACTAGCGGGGGGTTGGAGACCCAGTACTTC. Encoded protein: CASSATSGGLETQYF.

This chain joins TRBV7-8 and TRBJ1-2, with a possible D match to TRBD1 (6 bases). The CDR3 loop spans 13 amino acids. V dropped 6 bases and J dropped 2 bases, with 10 bases sitting between them. CDR1 is SGHVS, CDR2 FQNEAQ, per germline. For the CDR3, the DNA is TGTGCCAGCAGGGCAGGGGAAAACTATGGCTACACCTTC. Encoded protein: CASRAGENYGYTF.

V and J are TRBV19 and TRBJ1-2; 9 bases are shared with TRBD1. Germline CDR1 reads LNHDA; CDR2 reads SQIVND (reference sequence). The V and J ends lost 5 bases and 4 bases, in that order; junction bases with no gene match: 8. This CDR3 contains 15 residues. In nucleotides, the CDR3 is TGTGCCAGTAGTCCTCGACAGGGGGAGGTCTATGGCTACACCTTC. Protein sequence: CASSPRQGEVYGYTF.

This clone was counted a single time. The chain combines TRBV14 with TRBJ2-2, with a possible D match to TRBD1 (5 bases). Trimming took off 3 bases at V and 9 bases at J, with 14 bases between the two ends. The V gene's germline CDR1 is SGHDN and CDR2 FVKESK. CDR3 length equals 14 residues. CDR3 region: CASSHAGHPRELFF. The CDR3 DNA reads TGTGCCAGCAGCCATGCTGGACACCCTCGGGAGCTGTTTTTT. The complete variable domain, with remaining parts taken from reference TRBV14 and TRBJ2-2, reads EAGVTQFPSHSVIEKGQTVTLRCDPISGHDNLYWYRRVMGKEIKFLLHFVKESKQDESGMPNNRFLAERTGGTYSTLKVQPAELEDSGVYFCASSHAGHPRELFFGEGSRLTVL.

The chain is built from TRBV5-1 and TRBJ2-3; no reliable D call. The germline V gene encodes CDR1 SGHRS and CDR2 YFSETQ. V shed 5 bases and J shed 0 bases, with 4 bases lying between them. This CDR3 spans 12 amino acids. This CDR3 reads CASRQSTDTQYF. In DNA, the CDR3 is TGCGCCAGCAGGCAGAGCACAGATACGCAGTATTTT.

The chain has TRBV5-8 and TRBJ1-4; 10 bases align to TRBD1. Germline CDR1 reads SGHTS; CDR2 reads YDEGEE. This CDR3 contains 16 residues. V trimming: 2 bases; J trimming: 6 bases; junction bases outside the gene matches: 7. CDR3 loop: CASSFDRGPADEKLFF. The CDR3 nucleotides read TGTGCCAGCAGCTTTGACAGGGGGCCGGCCGATGAAAAACTGTTTTTT.

The J gene is TRBJ1-1, the V gene TRBV5-5, with 7 bases aligning to TRBD1. The V and J ends lost 4 bases and 3 bases, in that order; junction bases with no gene match: 6. The length of the CDR3 is 14 residues. The germline V gene has CDR1 SGHKS and CDR2 YYEKEE (reference sequence). CDR3 in amino acids: CASSGTTGDTEAFF. CDR3 bases: TGTGCCAGCAGCGGGACCACAGGGGACACTGAAGCTTTCTTT. The full variable domain, rest sourced from reference TRBV5-5 and TRBJ1-1, is DAGVTQSPTHLIKTRGQQVTLRCSPISGHKSVSWYQQVLGQGPQFIFQYYEKEERGRGNFPDRFSARQFPNYSSELNVNALLLGDSALYLCASSGTTGDTEAFFGQGTRLTVV.

V usage is TRBV11-2 and J usage is TRBJ1-4; no firm D call. This CDR3 is built from 16 residues. Germline V lookup: CDR1 SGHAT, CDR2 FQNNGV. Trimming took 1 base from V and 4 from J, leaving 13 bases between them. The CDR3 protein is CASSLAGLLINEKLFF. The CDR3 nucleotides read TGTGCCAGCAGCTTAGCTGGTTTACTGATTAATGAAAAACTGTTTTTT.

The chain carries TRBV7-8 and TRBJ2-5, with TRBD2 matching 11 bases. Trimming took 1 base from V and 3 from J; bases not matched to a gene: 10. The CDR3 runs 18 residues. From germline, CDR1 is SGHVS and CDR2 FQNEAQ. CDR3 DNA: TGTGCCAGCAGCTTAGGTTATCTTGGGACTAGCGGAGAAGAGACCCAGTACTTC. Its translation is CASSLGYLGTSGEETQYF. Drawing the rest from reference TRBV7-8 and TRBJ2-5, the complete variable domain is GAGVSQSPRYKVAKRGQDVALRCDPISGHVSLFWYQQALGQGPEFLTYFQNEAQLDKSGLPSDRFFAERPEGSVSTLKIQRTQQEDSAVYLCASSLGYLGTSGEETQYFGPGTRLLVL.

The rearrangement uses TRBV19 and TRBJ1-2; the D gene is possibly TRBD1 (6 bases). The germline V gene encodes CDR1 LNHDA and CDR2 SQIVND (reference sequence). This CDR3 comprises 14 residues. V was trimmed by 3 bases and J by 8 bases, leaving 16 bases between them. Here the CDR3 DNA reads TGTGCCAGTAGTATCCCCGGGGGGCAATCCGGCTACACCTTC. It codes for CASSIPGGQSGYTF.

A word on this clone: Other DNA sequences in the sample encode the same CDR3. The rearrangement links TRBV7-2 to TRBJ1-2; 9 positions agree with TRBD1. V lost 5 bases and J lost 4; bases outside the gene matches: 2. The CDR3 covers 13 residues. From germline, CDR1 is SGHTA and CDR2 FQGNSA. The DNA of the CDR3 is TGTGCCAGCAGCCCGGACAGGGGCTATGGCTACACCTTC. Translated, it gives CASSPDRGYGYTF.

A single count supports this clone. The chain couples TRBV11-2 to TRBJ1-2; D not resolved. Germline V lookup: CDR1 SGHAT, CDR2 FQNNGV. Between the trimmed V and J ends, which lost 4 bases and 5 bases, there was a span of 8 bases. This CDR3 is 12 amino acids long. The CDR3 region is CASSSKNYGYTF. The CDR3 coding sequence is TGTGCCAGCAGCTCCAAAAATTATGGCTACACCTTC.

This chain uses TRBV30 with TRBJ2-5; D possibly corresponds to TRBD2 (6 bases). The CDR3 sequence is 14 residues long. Trimming took 3 bases from V and 5 from J, leaving 16 bases between them. In germline, CDR1 is GTSNPN, CDR2 SVGIG (reference sequence). CDR3 in DNA: TGTGCCTGGAGGGTTACGGACTATGCGGAGACCCAGTACTTC. Its translation: CAWRVTDYAETQYF.

Notes on this clone: Other DNA sequences in the same sample also yield this CDR3. The chain links TRBV27 to TRBJ1-1, with D possibly being TRBD1 (6 bases). Germline values: CDR1 MNHEY, CDR2 SMNVEV (reference sequence). Trimming cost V 2 bases and J 1 base, with 8 bases left between them. This CDR3 has 14 residues. DNA of the CDR3: TGTGCCAGCAGTTTAAGGGGGGGGAACACTGAAGCTTTCTTT. Protein sequence: CASSLRGGNTEAFF.

The V call is TRBV11-2, the J call TRBJ2-3; a possible D gene is TRBD2 (6 bases). Germline assignment: CDR1 SGHAT and CDR2 FQNNGV. This CDR3 is built from 17 residues. V was cut by 5 bases and J by 0 bases, with 18 bases left in between. CDR3 sequence: CASSPQTGLYSTDTQYF. DNA of the CDR3: TGTGCCAGCAGCCCGCAGACGGGACTTTATAGCACAGATACGCAGTATTTT.

V gene TRBV7-2 combines with J gene TRBJ2-3; D not certain. With 3 bases removed from V and 5 bases from J, the gap between germline ends came to 9 bases. CDR3 length: 13 amino acids. The germline V gene has CDR1 SGHTA and CDR2 FQGNSA. CDR3 nucleotide sequence: TGTGCCAGCAGCTTGACTGTAAAAGATACGCAGTATTTT. Protein product: CASSLTVKDTQYF.

The V and J genes are TRBV4-2 and TRBJ2-3; 13 bases map to TRBD2. The CDR3 contains 17 residues. Unmatched junction bases numbered 2, after V lost 0 bases and J lost 2 bases. Germline V gene lookup returns CDR1 LGHNA and CDR2 YNFKEQ. CDR3 sequence: CASSQETSGGVTDTQYF. CDR3 DNA sequence: TGTGCCAGCAGCCAAGAAACTAGCGGGGGGGTCACAGATACGCAGTATTTT.

In the case of this clone: The junction departs from the called germline gene at one end, perhaps through a read error. This rearrangement joins TRBV29-1 to TRBJ1-1; D perhaps matches TRBD1 (6 bases). CDR1 is SQVTM, CDR2 ANQGSEA, per germline. There are 10 residues in the CDR3. CDR3 loop: CSVGTSEAFF. The CDR3 DNA reads TGCAGCGTGGGGACATCTGAGGCTTTCTTT.

The CDR3: CSVVGGQGTEKLFF. The CDR3 DNA reads TGCAGCGTTGTCGGGGGACAGGGCACTGAAAAACTGTTTTTT. The chain combines TRBV29-1 with TRBJ1-4, with 9 bases aligning to TRBD1. J lost 7 bases, V lost 4 bases, and 7 bases had no gene match. The CDR3 sequence is 14 residues long. Germline loops: CDR1 SQVTM, CDR2 ANQGSEA.

The chain carries TRBV7-9 and TRBJ2-1; D might be TRBD1 (6 bases). The CDR3 is made up of 14 amino acids. Germline CDR1 reads SEHNR; CDR2 reads FQNEAQ (reference sequence). The V gene lost 10 bases and the J gene lost 6 bases, with 19 bases spanning the gap. The CDR3 DNA reads as TGTGCCACACTAGGACAGAAGCTCTTCAATGAGCAGTTCTTC. Its translation: CATLGQKLFNEQFF.

A few counts support this clone. V and J are TRBV28 and TRBJ1-1; TRBD1 matches 9 bases. Germline V gene lookup returns CDR1 MDHEN and CDR2 SYDVKM. Trimming at V came to 2 bases and at J to 13 bases, leaving 8 bases not matched to a gene. This CDR3 has 13 amino acids. This CDR3 reads CASSLGDREVGFF. As DNA, the CDR3 is TGTGCCAGCAGTTTAGGGGACAGGGAGGTGGGTTTCTTT.

This chain joins TRBV10-1 and TRBJ2-6; D possibly corresponds to TRBD1 (6 bases). The V end lost 3 bases, the J end lost 0 bases, and 9 bases lay between the germline ends. Germline CDR1 WNHNN, CDR2 SYGVQD (reference sequence). The CDR3 consists of 16 residues. The CDR3 is CASSDRDNSGANVLTF. For the CDR3, the DNA is TGCGCCAGCAGTGATCGGGACAACTCTGGGGCCAACGTCCTGACTTTC.

The rearrangement links TRBV29-1 to TRBJ2-7, with D perhaps matching TRBD1 (6 bases). V was shortened by 6 bases and J by 5 bases, with 11 bases between the two germline ends. The CDR3 has 11 amino acids. Germline V gives CDR1 SQVTM, CDR2 ANQGSEA. CDR3 loop: CSVSDRNEQYF. The CDR3 bases are TGCAGCGTCTCAGACAGGAACGAGCAGTACTTC.

This chain uses TRBV7-2 with TRBJ2-3, with D perhaps matching TRBD1 (6 bases). CDR3 size: 15 residues. V dropped 2 bases and J dropped 0 bases, with 9 bases sitting between them. Germline V gene data show CDR1 as SGHTA and CDR2 as FQGNSA. CDR3 sequence: CASSLRGSSTDTQYF. CDR3 coding DNA: TGTGCCAGCAGCTTAAGGGGGTCTAGCACAGATACGCAGTATTTT. The full variable domain, rest sourced from reference TRBV7-2 and TRBJ2-3, is GAGVSQSPSNKVTEKGKDVELRCDPISGHTALYWYRQSLGQGLEFLIYFQGNSAPDKSGLPSDRFSAERTGGSVSTLTIQRTQQEDSAVYLCASSLRGSSTDTQYFGPGTRLTVL.

The CDR3 sequence is CASSQDSGGSYNEQFF. The CDR3 nucleotides read TGTGCCAGCAGCCAAGATAGCGGGGGATCATACAATGAGCAGTTCTTC. The chain combines TRBV4-2 with TRBJ2-1; the match to TRBD2 covers 9 bases. CDR3 length equals 16 residues. J gave up 4 bases and V 0 bases, and 4 bases lay outside the gene matches. Germline assignment: CDR1 LGHNA and CDR2 YNFKEQ.

The chain links TRBV30 to TRBJ2-6; D gene ambiguous. Germline loops: CDR1 GTSNPN, CDR2 SVGIG (reference sequence). Trimming pared 6 bases from V and 0 bases from J, leaving 3 bases between. The CDR3 totals 12 residues. The CDR3 DNA reads TGTGCCTGCAGCTCTGGGGCCAACGTCCTGACTTTC. It specifies CACSSGANVLTF.